The source of this T cell receptor beta chain is a study of cytomegalovirus exposure and HLA in healthy donors. Germline V lookup: CDR1 MNHEY, CDR2 SVGAGI. The V gene lost 7 bases and the J gene lost 0 bases, with 13 bases spanning the gap. This CDR3 is built from 15 residues. Generated by immunoSEQ multiplex PCR, the TCRdb table keeps only in-frame clones and is missing some. The repertoire holds about 88,000 clones, with around 96% as singletons. General observations from the study: Diagnosis of cytomegalovirus status made by the classifier reportedly showed high specificity and sensitivity.

Comment on this clone: Its antigen is undetermined.

Sequencing input: PBMCs. This TCR derives from a man aged 18 to 30 in good health and CMV-seronegative. The chain couples TRBV6-5 to TRBJ1-5, with D unresolved. The CDR3 nucleotides read TGTGCCAGCACTCTATCGGGTGATAGCAATCAGCCCCAGCATTTT. Protein: CASTLSGDSNQPQHF.